This T cell receptor (beta chain) was sequenced for a study of blood T cell repertoires in COVID-19. Here immunoSEQ multiplex PCR was the method, and the copy in TCRdb shows in-frame clones only, minus some. The sample contains approximately 170,000 clones, about 90% of which appear only once. The study assigned cohorts using participant-reported clinical history. Germline V gives CDR1 GTSNPN, CDR2 SVGIG (reference sequence). Trimming took off 0 bases at V and 1 base at J, with 9 bases between the two ends. The CDR3 length is 14 residues. The sequenced sample consisted of PBMCs or T cells enriched from blood (not recorded which). The rearrangement links TRBV30 to TRBJ1-1, with D possibly TRBD1 on 5 matching bases. This TCR came from a woman between 18 and 29 years old who had recovered from COVID-19. The CDR3 here is CAWSVGRANTEAFF. DNA for the CDR3: TGTGCCTGGAGTGTCGGCAGGGCGAACACTGAAGCTTTCTTT.